The rows below give T cell receptor beta chains drawn from one sample of a study of CD8+CD57+ T cells in acquired aplastic anemia. In TCRdb, the reads were re-called with MiXCR into one record per CDR3 protein. This sample has some 200,000 distinct CDR3 sequences, with around 47% found just once. The sample was sorted CD4+, CD8+, or CD8+CD57+ T cells (not recorded which) from PBMCs. The receptors stem from a human donor with aplastic anemia. CDR3s include the opening cysteine and the closing phenylalanine or tryptophan. The order of the fields is V gene, D gene, J gene, clone size, CDR3 protein, CDR3 DNA. The D gene is left open where the match is weak. The size field is filled for only some rows; it gives once, few, many or a size class.

V: TRBV18
D: -
J: TRBJ1-1
size: few
CDR3: CASSTGTDTEAFF
DNA: TGTGCCAGCTCAACAGGGACGGACACTGAAGCTTTCTTT

V: TRBV7-8
D: TRBD2
J: TRBJ2-2
size: many
CDR3: CASSPAGTSAGELFF
DNA: TGTGCCAGCAGCCCGGCCGGGACTAGCGCCGGGGAGCTGTTTTTT

V: TRBV7-6
D: TRBD1
J: TRBJ2-7
size: -
CDR3: CASSLGQGNVQQYF
DNA: TGTGCCAGCAGCTTAGGACAGGGAAACGTCCAGCAGTACTTC

V: TRBV5-5
D: TRBD1
J: TRBJ2-5
size: -
CDR3: CASSWGGQGIQETQYF
DNA: TGTGCCAGCAGCTGGGGGGGACAGGGAATCCAAGAGACCCAGTACTTC

V: TRBV5-1
D: TRBD1
J: TRBJ2-2
size: -
CDR3: CASSSSQRDRVGELFF
DNA: TGCGCCAGCAGCTCCTCACAACGGGACAGGGTAGGGGAGCTGTTTTTT

V: TRBV12-3/TRBV12-4
D: TRBD1
J: TRBJ2-7
size: many
CDR3: CASSFGRGRSGSYEQYF
DNA: TGTGCCAGCAGTTTCGGCAGGGGGCGATCAGGATCCTACGAGCAGTACTTC

V: TRBV11-2
D: TRBD2
J: TRBJ2-1
size: once
CDR3: CASSLVYSGRSNEQFF
DNA: TGTGCCAGCAGCTTAGTATATAGCGGGAGAAGTAATGAGCAGTTCTTC

V: TRBV15
D: -
J: TRBJ2-1
size: once
CDR3: CATSGGGRLDEQFF
DNA: TGTGCCACCAGCGGGGGGGGCAGGCTGGATGAGCAGTTCTTC

V: TRBV7-9
D: TRBD2
J: TRBJ2-5
size: many
CDR3: CASSFPGLAGGMETQYF
DNA: TGTGCCAGCAGCTTCCCGGGACTAGCGGGAGGTATGGAGACCCAGTACTTC

V: TRBV19
D: -
J: TRBJ1-1
size: -
CDR3: CASSTGNGPHEAFF
DNA: TGTGCCAGTAGTACCGGAAATGGGCCACATGAAGCTTTCTTT

V: TRBV7-9
D: -
J: TRBJ1-1
size: -
CDR3: CASSQADSEAEAFF
DNA: TGTGCCAGCAGCCAAGCGGACAGCGAGGCTGAAGCTTTCTTT

V: TRBV19
D: TRBD2
J: TRBJ2-1
size: -
CDR3: CASSRGGTEQFF
DNA: TGTGCCAGTAGTCGGGGGGGGACTGAGCAGTTCTTC

V: TRBV5-1
D: -
J: TRBJ1-4
size: -
CDR3: CASSLLWEGNEKLFF
DNA: TGCGCCAGCAGCTTGCTATGGGAAGGGAATGAAAAACTGTTTTTT

V: TRBV20-1
D: -
J: TRBJ2-7
size: once
CDR3: CSGGTPTYEQYF
DNA: TGCAGTGGCGGGACTCCTACCTACGAGCAGTACTTC

V: TRBV20-1
D: -
J: TRBJ2-2
size: -
CDR3: CSARQGNTGELFF
DNA: TGCAGTGCTAGACAGGGGAACACCGGGGAGCTGTTTTTT

V: TRBV29-1
D: -
J: TRBJ1-2
size: -
CDR3: CSVADYGYTF
DNA: TGCAGCGTTGCCGACTATGGCTACACCTTC

V: TRBV6-6
D: -
J: TRBJ1-2
size: many
CDR3: CASSSRSGGYTF
DNA: TGTGCCAGCAGTTCCCGCTCAGGAGGCTACACCTTC

V: TRBV12-3/TRBV12-4
D: TRBD1
J: TRBJ2-3
size: once
CDR3: CASSFTGTGGDTQYF
DNA: TGTGCCAGCAGTTTTACCGGGACAGGGGGAGATACGCAGTATTTT

V: TRBV19
D: TRBD2
J: TRBJ2-7
size: many
CDR3: CASSREIAGGPYEQYF
DNA: TGTGCCAGTAGTAGGGAAATAGCGGGAGGGCCCTACGAGCAGTACTTC

V: TRBV7-8
D: -
J: TRBJ2-7
size: -
CDR3: CASSLTSTYEQYF
DNA: TGTGCCAGCAGCTTAACCAGCACCTACGAGCAGTACTTC

V: TRBV10-1
D: TRBD1
J: TRBJ1-2
size: -
CDR3: CASGGTGRFDGYTF
DNA: TGCGCCAGCGGAGGGACAGGGCGCTTCGATGGCTACACCTTC

V: TRBV2
D: -
J: TRBJ1-2
size: -
CDR3: CASNQGANYGYTF
DNA: TGTGCCAGCAATCAGGGAGCTAACTATGGCTACACCTTC

V: TRBV5-1
D: -
J: TRBJ2-5
size: -
CDR3: CVSSFGGTGRETQYF
DNA: TGCGTCAGCAGCTTCGGGGGGACAGGCCGAGAGACCCAGTACTTC

V: TRBV29-1
D: TRBD2
J: TRBJ2-3
size: -
CDR3: CSVEGGTSETDTQYF
DNA: TGCAGCGTTGAGGGAGGGACTAGCGAAACAGATACGCAGTATTTT

V: TRBV20-1
D: -
J: TRBJ2-7
size: -
CDR3: CSARSAQAYEQYF
DNA: TGCAGTGCTAGAAGTGCCCAGGCCTACGAGCAGTACTTC

V: TRBV10-3
D: -
J: TRBJ2-7
size: many
CDR3: CAISEFRGTRILGSYEQYF
DNA: TGTGCCATCAGTGAGTTCAGAGGGACCCGCATCCTGGGCTCCTACGAGCAGTACTTC